This T cell receptor beta chain emerged from a study of CD8 T cells in Susac syndrome. Overall study context: Blood was drawn from Susac syndrome patients while they were therapy-naive, on corticosteroids, or on intravenous immunoglobulin alone.

Comment on this clonotype: Its antigen is currently unknown.

Study-level results: The CD4+ T cell repertoires in Susac syndrome did not show any clonal expansion.

With random hexamers, roughly 0.45 to 1 ug RNA was reverse transcribed. TCRdb re-analysed the immunoSEQ multiplex PCR reads in MiXCR, keeping a single row per CDR3 protein. The sample carries some 110,000 distinct CDR3 sequences, roughly 95% recorded once. The patients with Susac syndrome were individuals who fulfilled the recently defined diagnostic criteria for disease that was either definite or probable. Germline V CDR1 and CDR2: MDHEN, SYDVKM. V lost 8 bases and J 4 bases, leaving 9 bases between the germline ends. The CDR3 sequence is 12 residues long. The V call is TRBV28, the J call TRBJ2-1; D possibly uses TRBD1 or TRBD2 (5 bases each). This receptor was identified in a human donor with Susac syndrome. The sample was CD4+ T cells from PBMCs. The CDR3 sequence: CASWDRYNEQFF. CDR3 coding DNA: TGTGCCAGCTGGGACCGTTACAATGAGCAGTTCTTC.